The TCR beta chain under discussion was sequenced for a study of blood T cells in healthy people across ages. Whole-study findings and limits: Roughly linear declines in TCR beta diversity per million T cells occurred with age. Naive and antigen-experienced cells could not be conclusively compared, given unsorted PBMCs.

Next came a second PCR, run for about 7 to 12 cycles, which used a sample-barcoded 5' primer along with a J-beta primer mix. TCRdb re-derived calls from the 5' RACE reads in MiXCR, one entry per CDR3 protein. In the table there are about 900,000 distinct CDR3 sequences, around 46% of which are singletons. Details on this clonotype: No antigen is known for it.

Every donor contributed 7.5 to 10 milliliters of peripheral blood by blood draw. Every sample gave at least 5.5 micrograms of total RNA when it was extracted. The CDR3 is 14 residues long. J was trimmed by 6 bases and V by 5 bases; bases with no gene match: 8. Sample: blood. This chain uses TRBV12-3 or TRBV12-4 with TRBJ2-7, with 9 bases matching TRBD2. The TCR comes from a man aged 30 to 39 in good health. In nucleotides, the CDR3 is TGTGCCAGCAGTAAACCGGGACTAGCCCTCGAGCAGTACTTC. It translates to CASSKPGLALEQYF.